A selection of T cell receptor beta chains follows, all from one sample in a study of yellow fever vaccine responses in identical twins. TCRdb recomputed calls from the RT-PCR reads with MiXCR, one row per CDR3 protein. Among some 11,000 distinct CDR3 sequences listed, 77% were seen once. Material: T cells from blood (PBMCs), unsorted or a sorted subset (not recorded which), obtained before or after yellow fever vaccination (not recorded which). These receptors all stem from a woman aged 18-29 years who received the yellow fever vaccine. Each CDR3 is given with its conserved first and last residue. Each record gives: clone size, J gene, D gene, V gene, CDR3 protein, CDR3 DNA. A D gene is named only where the DNA matches it firmly. Clone size is shown for a subset of rows, as once, few, many or a class of expanded clone.

NA | TRBJ2-3 | NA | TRBV18 | CASSPWDTRTDTQYF | TGTGCCAGCTCACCATGGGACACACGCACAGATACGCAGTATTTT
NA | TRBJ1-4 | NA | TRBV7-3 | CASSLNVKEKLFF | TGTGCCAGCAGCTTAAACGTTAAGGAAAAACTGTTTTTT
NA | TRBJ2-5 | NA | TRBV5-1 | CASAITASQETQYF | TGCGCCAGCGCTATCACTGCGTCCCAAGAGACCCAGTACTTC
NA | TRBJ2-1 | NA | TRBV14 | CASSLSWGSYNEQFF | TGTGCCAGCAGCCTATCCTGGGGCTCCTACAATGAGCAGTTCTTC
NA | TRBJ2-7 | TRBD1 | TRBV3-1 | CASSIGTGGYEQYF | TGTGCCAGCAGCATCGGGACAGGGGGCTACGAGCAGTACTTC
NA | TRBJ2-1 | NA | TRBV29-1 | CSVVGGSYNEQFF | TGCAGCGTTGTCGGGGGCTCCTACAATGAGCAGTTCTTC
NA | TRBJ2-7 | TRBD1 | TRBV12-3/TRBV12-4 | CASSWDRGRWEQYF | TGTGCCAGCAGTTGGGACAGGGGGCGCTGGGAGCAGTACTTC
NA | TRBJ2-1 | NA | TRBV9 | CASSPTGCEQFF | TGTGCCAGTTCACCCACAGGGTGCGAGCAGTTCTTC
NA | TRBJ2-7 | TRBD2 | TRBV14 | CASSLLAGGTYEQYF | TGTGCCAGCAGCCTACTGGCGGGAGGTACCTACGAGCAGTACTTC
NA | TRBJ1-1 | NA | TRBV11-1 | CASSPREEKVDTEAFF | TGTGCCAGCAGCCCTAGGGAAGAAAAGGTAGACACTGAAGCTTTCTTT
NA | TRBJ2-3 | NA | TRBV28 | CASVTQTGYTDTQYF | TGTGCCAGCGTTACCCAGACGGGTTACACAGATACGCAGTATTTT
NA | TRBJ2-1 | NA | TRBV11-3 | CASSIQSTDEQFF | TGTGCCAGCAGCATCCAGTCCACAGATGAGCAGTTCTTC
NA | TRBJ2-7 | NA | TRBV11-3 | CASSLPATRGGSEQYF | TGTGCCAGCAGCTTACCAGCGACTAGGGGGGGTAGCGAGCAGTACTTC
NA | TRBJ1-5 | NA | TRBV29-1 | CSVGSGYSNQPQHF | TGCAGCGTTGGTTCGGGATATAGCAATCAGCCCCAGCATTTT
NA | TRBJ2-7 | NA | TRBV10-3 | CAIRVSEQYF | TGTGCCATCAGGGTGTCTGAGCAGTACTTC
NA | TRBJ2-7 | NA | TRBV10-1 | CASSESTVGTIYEQYF | TGCGCCAGCAGTGAGTCGACTGTCGGGACAATTTACGAGCAGTACTTC
NA | TRBJ2-7 | TRBD2 | TRBV27 | CASSPGGGFVYEQYF | TGTGCCAGCAGTCCTGGGGGGGGATTTGTATACGAGCAGTACTTC
NA | TRBJ2-5 | NA | TRBV6-5 | CASSWGAQETQYF | TGTGCCAGCAGTTGGGGGGCGCAAGAGACCCAGTACTTC
few | TRBJ2-1 | NA | TRBV11-1 | CASSHPASRDEQFF | TGTGCCAGCAGCCACCCGGCTAGTCGGGATGAGCAGTTCTTC
NA | TRBJ2-2 | NA | TRBV19 | CASRGLTGELFF | TGTGCCAGTCGTGGCCTCACCGGGGAGCTGTTTTTT
NA | TRBJ1-2 | TRBD1 | TRBV11-2 | CASSYTNRGGYTF | TGTGCCAGCAGTTATACAAACAGGGGTGGCTACACCTTC
NA | TRBJ2-7 | NA | TRBV13 | CASRAMDGALPEQYF | TGTGCCAGCAGAGCCATGGACGGAGCCCTCCCCGAGCAGTACTTC
NA | TRBJ1-6 | NA | TRBV11-3 | CASSLGTEYNSPLHF | TGTGCCAGCAGCTTAGGGACAGAATATAATTCACCCCTCCACTTT
NA | TRBJ2-1 | NA | TRBV24-1 | CATSDLTRDGGFSEQFF | TGTGCCACCAGTGATTTGACAAGGGACGGGGGATTTAGCGAGCAGTTCTTC
NA | TRBJ1-4 | NA | TRBV7-6 | CASSYLLTATNEKLFF | TGTGCCAGCAGCTACTTACTCACGGCAACTAATGAAAAACTGTTTTTT
NA | TRBJ1-2 | NA | TRBV12-3/TRBV12-4 | CASSPDSCRVYTF | TGTGCCAGCAGTCCTGACAGTTGCCGAGTCTACACCTTC
once | TRBJ1-1 | NA | TRBV18 | CASSATDMNTEAFF | TGTGCCAGCTCAGCCACAGATATGAACACTGAAGCTTTCTTT
NA | TRBJ2-2 | TRBD2 | TRBV29-1 | CSVEGTSGTGELFF | TGCAGCGTTGAAGGGACTAGCGGGACCGGGGAGCTGTTTTTT
once | TRBJ2-1 | NA | TRBV4-2 | CASSQEVPGSSYNEQFF | TGTGCCAGCAGCCAAGAGGTTCCGGGAAGCTCCTACAATGAGCAGTTCTTC
NA | TRBJ2-3 | NA | TRBV7-3 | CASSLKPFGTDTQYF | TGTGCCAGCAGCTTAAAACCGTTCGGCACAGATACGCAGTATTTT
NA | TRBJ2-7 | NA | TRBV4-1 | CASSQDWASGPYEQYF | TGCGCCAGCAGCCAAGATTGGGCCAGCGGACCCTACGAGCAGTACTTC
NA | TRBJ2-1 | TRBD2 | TRBV20-1 | CSATVQRDSYNEQFF | TGCAGTGCTACAGTTCAGCGGGACTCCTACAATGAGCAGTTCTTC
few | TRBJ2-3 | NA | TRBV18 | CASSPVSGRGADTQYF | TGTGCCAGCTCACCTGTCTCCGGCAGGGGGGCAGATACGCAGTATTTT
NA | TRBJ1-2 | NA | TRBV2 | CASSEGAHGYTF | TGTGCCAGCAGTGAGGGGGCTCATGGCTACACCTTC
once | TRBJ2-1 | NA | TRBV11-1 | CASSWHATGIDQYNEQFF | TGTGCCAGCAGCTGGCACGCAACAGGGATCGACCAATACAATGAGCAGTTCTTC
few | TRBJ2-2 | TRBD1 | TRBV2 | CASSEPDRAAGELFF | TGTGCCAGCAGTGAACCGGACAGGGCAGCCGGGGAGCTGTTTTTT
NA | TRBJ2-1 | NA | TRBV11-2 | CASSIGSYNEQFF | TGTGCCAGCAGCATTGGGAGTTACAATGAGCAGTTCTTC
NA | TRBJ2-1 | NA | TRBV4-1 | CASAHGLNNEQFF | TGCGCCAGCGCCCACGGACTTAACAATGAGCAGTTCTTC
NA | TRBJ2-3 | TRBD1 | TRBV7-6 | CASSEDRGDTQYF | TGTGCCAGCAGCGAAGACAGGGGAGATACGCAGTATTTT
NA | TRBJ1-5 | TRBD1 | TRBV20-1 | CSARDSGQENQPQHF | TGCAGTGCTAGAGATAGTGGACAGGAGAATCAGCCCCAGCATTTT
NA | TRBJ2-3 | NA | TRBV20-1 | CSARDSGGPYTDTQYF | TGCAGTGCTAGAGACTCCGGGGGGCCCTACACAGATACGCAGTATTTT